This T cell receptor (beta chain) was sequenced during a study of Ad26.COV2.S vaccination and SARS-CoV-2 variants (dated by TCRdb to the early 2020s). Turning to the overall study: Donors in the vaccine arm were drawn from COV1001, a multicentre, randomized, double-blind, placebo-controlled phase I-IIa trial testing Ad26.COV2.S in healthy adults. Dosing of Ad26.COV2.S was intramuscular, at either 5x10^10 or 1x10^11 viral particles, delivered as one shot or as two shots spaced 56 days apart. TCRbeta repertoire sequencing was used to assess the specificity and breadth of SARS-CoV-2-reactive T cell receptors after Ad26.COV2.S vaccination. A total of 32 samples were included in the TCR-sequenced set, comprising around 19 Ad26.COV2.S vaccine recipients, 5 placebo recipients and 8 SARS-CoV-2 convalescent individuals. Trial participants were randomized into five groups of five, in which low-dose or high-dose Ad26.COV2.S was given once or twice, or placebo was given on both occasions. Blinding of investigators to trial group allocation was maintained during experiments and outcome assessment.

Note on this clone: Its antigen target is currently unknown. Base qualities were left out, and no much larger clone turns up one base away.

From the cysteine up to the phenylalanine, the CDR3 has a length of 15 residues. Solely the CDR3 DNA is kept, with 45 bases framed from the first base. TCRbeta CDR3 regions were sequenced with the immunoSEQ Assay. After extraction, genomic DNA underwent amplification by bias-controlled multiplex PCR, followed by high-throughput sequencing. Under the source paper's analysis protocol: To quantify the absolute abundance of each unique TCRbeta CDR3 region, sequences were collapsed and filtered. T cell fraction was estimated by normalizing TCRbeta template counts to usable DNA, with usable DNA measured through amplification of reference genes found in all nucleated cells. Repertoire TCRs were annotated as SARS-CoV-2-specific by exact matching of V gene, CDR3 amino acid sequence and J gene to a known reactive TCR set. The reference SARS-CoV-2 TCR set was derived from MIRA and filtered for enrichment in COVID-19-positive ImmuneCODE repertoires, a step that removed public or cross-reactive TCRs. Using the MIRA antigens, annotated TCRs were further analysed by specific ORF or by position within an ORF. Depth was the summed frequency of annotated unique rearrangements, while breadth was defined as annotated unique rearrangements over total unique productive rearrangements. Two-sided Wilcoxon rank-sum tests were applied when comparing TCR breadth between groups. Held by TCRdb, this immuneACCESS table contains in-frame sequences only and omits some clones. Under half of the omission traces to an unresolved V gene where checked; the cause of the rest is unknown. V and J calls and clone size are copied from that table; D and trimming were computed from the DNA. The sample has roughly 400,000 clones on record, about 92% of them singletons. Around 4.5% of the sample is taken by the ten largest.

Reading the label with the study, this specimen's treatment or condition is: approximately 18 received Ad26.COV2.S at low or high dose, single or two shots; 5 received placebo; per-sample allocation not given. For vaccine and placebo recipients, the sequenced repertoires came from samples collected on day 63 after the first injection. Between 29 July and 7 August 2020, Cohort 1b enrolled some 25 adults aged 18-55 years at one site in Boston, USA. Ad26.COV2.S was a replication-incompetent adenovirus type 26 vector that expressed a prefusion-stabilized SARS-CoV-2 spike protein derived from the original Wuhan strain. The paper as a whole reports these results and caveats: After vaccination, substantial breadth of spike-specific CD8+ and CD4+ T cell responses was reported. It was noted by the authors that total T cell responses may have been underestimated by the TCR breadth and depth analyses. Vaccine and placebo recipients had comparable non-spike TCR breadth, which fits with the vaccine containing only spike. Comparing responses between vaccine doses or regimens was not something the study was powered to do. Higher spike-specific TCR breadth was observed in Ad26.COV2.S recipients than in placebo recipients (P = 0.0014).

The rearrangement combines TRBV21-1 with TRBJ1-6. TRBV21-1 is a known pseudogene. Sequencing used peripheral blood, obtained in a trial of Ad26.COV2.S vaccine versus placebo. The source of this sequence is a person between 18 and 59 years old who received the Ad26.COV2.S COVID-19 vaccine or a placebo. The DNA sequence reads TGTGCCAGCAGCTCAGACGGGACGGAGAATTCACCCCTCCACTTT. This sequence encodes CASSSDGTENSPLHF.